The T cell receptor (beta chain) described here comes from a study of blood T cell repertoires in COVID-19. For the study at large: The study drew acute and convalescent COVID-19 samples from the United States, Italy and Spain. T cells, B-cell-depleted T cells, or PBMCs supplied cDNA or gDNA.

This clone was seen more than once but under ten times. Generated by immunoSEQ multiplex PCR, the TCRdb table keeps only in-frame clones and is missing some. The sample includes 65,000 to 85,000 clones, around 79% seen only once; the top ten take 5.7%. This CDR3 is 14 amino acids long. Germline V gives CDR1 SGHRS, CDR2 YFSETQ. Trimming took off 4 bases at V and 2 bases at J, with 9 bases between the two ends. This sequence was found in a man between 45 and 60 years old with active or convalescent COVID-19. The J gene is TRBJ2-2, the V gene TRBV5-1; D is perhaps TRBD1 (6 bases). Input material: peripheral blood. CDR3 sequence: CASSRTANTGELFF. The CDR3 DNA follows: TGCGCCAGCAGCAGGACAGCTAACACCGGGGAGCTGTTTTTT.